These 13 T cell receptor beta chains originate from one sample sequenced in a study of technical replicates of blood from a handful of donors. Clones were read by immunoSEQ multiplex PCR, and TCRdb kept only the in-frame ones, dropping some. The sample yields about 83,000 clones, around nine tenths seen once. The sequencing sample was made of T cells isolated from PBMCs. The receptors were sampled from a human donor in good health.

The chain is built from TRBV29-1 and TRBJ1-1; 10 bases fit TRBD1. This CDR3 has 13 amino acids. CDR1 and CDR2 (germline): SQVTM, ANQGSEA. J gave up 1 base and V 7 bases, and 3 bases lay outside the gene matches. CDR3 nucleotides: TGCAGCGCCCGGGACAGGGGGAACACTGAAGCTTTCTTT. This sequence encodes CSARDRGNTEAFF.

The chain links TRBV9 to TRBJ1-1; D not resolved. CDR3 length equals 15 residues. Germline V lookup: CDR1 SGDLS, CDR2 YYNGEE. V shed 4 bases and J shed 5 bases, with 18 bases lying between them. CDR3 coding DNA: TGTGCCAGCAGCCGACGGGTCATTGAAAGTACTGAAGCTTTCTTT. Translation gives CASSRRVIESTEAFF.

The rearrangement uses TRBV29-1 and TRBJ2-3, with D maybe TRBD1 (5 bases). V dropped 0 bases and J dropped 4 bases, with 14 bases sitting between them. Germline V lookup: CDR1 SQVTM, CDR2 ANQGSEA. CDR3 length: 15 residues. This chain's CDR3 is CSVEDPRDLPDTQYF. For the CDR3, the DNA is TGCAGCGTTGAAGATCCCAGGGATTTGCCAGATACGCAGTATTTT.

This clone has more than one count but fewer than ten. The CDR3 here is CASSKQEGLLKLFF. DNA of the CDR3: TGTGCCAGCAGTAAACAGGAGGGGCTTTTGAAACTGTTTTTT. The chain recombines TRBV6-5 with TRBJ1-4; a possible D gene is TRBD1 (5 bases). Germline CDR1 reads MNHEY; CDR2 reads SVGAGI. V was shortened by 5 bases and J by 11 bases, with 18 bases between the two germline ends. The CDR3 covers 14 residues.

The chain carries TRBV9 and TRBJ2-2, with TRBD1 matching over 12 bases. The germline gives CDR1 SGDLS, CDR2 YYNGEE. J was trimmed by 7 bases and V by 2 bases; bases with no gene match: 6. The CDR3 sequence is 16 residues long. DNA for the CDR3: TGTGCCAGCAGCGTCGGGACAGGGGGCTTAGGCGGGGAGCTGTTTTTT. Amino acids: CASSVGTGGLGGELFF. The full variable domain, its missing parts supplied by reference TRBV9 and TRBJ2-2, is DSGVTQTPKHLITATGQRVTLRCSPRSGDLSVYWYQQSLDQGLQFLIQYYNGEERAKGNILERFSAQQFPDLHSELNLSSLELGDSALYFCASSVGTGGLGGELFFGEGSRLTVL.

V usage is TRBV4-1 and J usage is TRBJ2-3, with 9 positions matching TRBD1. The germline V gene has CDR1 MGHRA and CDR2 YSYEKL. Trimming cost V 4 bases and J 5 bases; bases outside gene matches: 7. CDR3 length equals 15 residues. The CDR3 nucleotides read TGCGCCAGCAGCCCAGGGGGACAGGGCATAGATACGCAGTATTTT. Translated, it gives CASSPGGQGIDTQYF.

J is TRBJ1-1 and V is TRBV28; no firm D call. CDR3 size: 14 residues. Germline loops: CDR1 MDHEN, CDR2 SYDVKM. Trimming shortened V by 4 bases and J by 1 base, and 10 bases separated the two germline ends. The CDR3 nucleotides read TGTGCCAGCAGTTCGGAGTCCTGGAACACTGAAGCTTTCTTT. Translation gives CASSSESWNTEAFF.

The V call is TRBV29-1, the J call TRBJ2-1; D is possibly TRBD1 (6 bases). Germline CDR1 and CDR2: SQVTM and ANQGSEA. This CDR3 region has 14 residues. V lost 2 bases, J lost 0 bases, and 8 bases lay in between. The CDR3: CSVERGNSYNEQFF. CDR3 in DNA: TGCAGCGTTGAAAGGGGGAACTCCTACAATGAGCAGTTCTTC.

Written as DNA, the CDR3 is TGTGCCAGCAGCTTAGCGCGCGGTCGGACTGAAGCTTTCTTT. The encoded protein is CASSLARGRTEAFF. The chain recombines TRBV7-2 with TRBJ1-1; D remains unclear. The V and J ends lost 0 bases and 5 bases respectively, with 10 bases between them. Germline values: CDR1 SGHTA, CDR2 FQGNSA. This CDR3 spans 14 amino acids.

V usage is TRBV28 and J usage is TRBJ2-7, with 9 bases fitting TRBD1. Germline loops: CDR1 MDHEN, CDR2 SYDVKM. V shed 6 bases and J 3 bases; nucleotides not matched to a gene: 9. The CDR3 is 15 residues long. The CDR3 nucleotides are TGTGCCAGCAGATTAGACAGGGGGTTTTTCTACGAGCAGTACTTC. Protein sequence: CASRLDRGFFYEQYF.

The genes are TRBV29-1 and TRBJ2-2, with no clear D. The germline V gene encodes CDR1 SQVTM and CDR2 ANQGSEA. The CDR3 is 12 residues long. V lost 0 bases, J lost 8 bases, and 7 bases lay in between. As DNA, the CDR3 is TGCAGCGTTGAAGATCGTGTTGGGGAGCTGTTTTTT. Translating it yields CSVEDRVGELFF.

J is TRBJ2-1 and V is TRBV11-2; D is unresolved. This CDR3 is built from 14 residues. V gave up 5 bases and J gave up 9 bases, with 17 bases separating them. In germline, CDR1 is SGHAT, CDR2 FQNNGV. The CDR3 bases are TGTGCCAGCAGCCCGTCGGCCCTCGGAGTTGAGCAGTTCTTC. This codes for CASSPSALGVEQFF.

The J gene is TRBJ2-2, the V gene TRBV9; TRBD2 is a possible D gene (5 bases). Germline V gene data show CDR1 as SGDLS and CDR2 as YYNGEE. Trimming pared 0 bases from V and 4 bases from J, leaving 10 bases between. The CDR3 runs 15 residues. In DNA, the CDR3 is TGTGCCAGCAGCGTAGCGGGATACAGCACCGGGGAGCTGTTTTTT. It specifies CASSVAGYSTGELFF. The variable domain in full, with the rest retrieved from reference TRBV9 and TRBJ2-2, is DSGVTQTPKHLITATGQRVTLRCSPRSGDLSVYWYQQSLDQGLQFLIQYYNGEERAKGNILERFSAQQFPDLHSELNLSSLELGDSALYFCASSVAGYSTGELFFGEGSRLTVL.